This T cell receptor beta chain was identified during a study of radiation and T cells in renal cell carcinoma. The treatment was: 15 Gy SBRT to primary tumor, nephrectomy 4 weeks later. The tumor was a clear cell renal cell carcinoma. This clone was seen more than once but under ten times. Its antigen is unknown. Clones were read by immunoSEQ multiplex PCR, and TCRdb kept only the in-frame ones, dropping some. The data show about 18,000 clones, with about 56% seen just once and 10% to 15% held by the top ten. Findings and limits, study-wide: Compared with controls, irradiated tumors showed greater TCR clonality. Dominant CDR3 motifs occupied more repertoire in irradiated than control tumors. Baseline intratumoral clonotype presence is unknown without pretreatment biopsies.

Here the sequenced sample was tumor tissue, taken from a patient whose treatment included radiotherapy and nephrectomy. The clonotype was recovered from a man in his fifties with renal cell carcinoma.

The CDR3 loop is CASSPPTTAGNTIYF. In nucleotides, the CDR3 is TGTGCCAGCAGCCCACCTACGACAGCTGGAAACACCATATATTTT. The chain has TRBV5-6 and TRBJ1-3; tentative D call: TRBD1 (5 bases). This CDR3 spans 15 amino acids. Germline CDR1 is SGHDT and CDR2 is YYEEEE. Trimming took 4 bases from V and 2 from J, leaving 13 bases between them. Full variable domain (missing parts from reference TRBV5-6 and TRBJ1-3): DAGVTQSPTHLIKTRGQQVTLRCSPKSGHDTVSWYQQALGQGPQFIFQYYEEEERQRGNFPDRFSGHQFPNYSSELNVNALLLGDSALYLCASSPPTTAGNTIYFGEGSWLTVV.